The present entry profiles one T cell receptor (beta chain) with its context. These data are taken from a study of blood T cell repertoires in COVID-19. Study-wide context: Collection of acute and convalescent COVID-19 samples took place in the United States, Italy and Spain. Sources were T cells, B-cell-depleted T cells, or PBMCs; the material itself was cDNA or gDNA.

CDR1 is MNHEY and CDR2 is SMNVEV in the germline V gene (reference sequence). CDR3 length: 15 residues. Trimming at V came to 5 bases and at J to 5 bases, leaving 2 bases not matched to a gene. Authors' analysis steps: Scientists estimated how many nucleated cells there were by amplifying reference gene primers. This table comes from immunoSEQ multiplex PCR, and its TCRdb copy is limited to in-frame clones, with some not included. From that table come the V and J calls and clone size; the DNA was used to work out D and trimming. The sample holds roughly 49,000 clones, about 88% seen once. Sequencing was performed on peripheral blood. The V and J genes are TRBV27 and TRBJ2-5; 16 nucleotides agree with TRBD2. The receptor was derived from a man between 45 and 60 years old with active COVID-19. The CDR3 here is CASSKGLAGGETQYF. In DNA, the CDR3 is TGTGCCAGCAGTAAGGGACTAGCGGGGGGGGAGACCCAGTACTTC.